The 2 T cell receptor beta chains given below trace back to one sample, sequenced in a study of technical replicates of blood from a handful of donors. Sequencing was performed with immunoSEQ multiplex PCR; in TCRdb, only in-frame clones are kept and a portion is missing. Of around 83,000 clones listed, over 90% are singletons. Material for sequencing was T cells isolated from PBMCs. The receptors were sampled from a human donor in good health.

The chain combines TRBV4-3 with TRBJ2-7; D is possibly TRBD1 (6 bases). The CDR3 has 13 residues. Between the trimmed V and J ends, which lost 4 bases and 1 base, there was a span of 8 bases. In germline, CDR1 is LGHNA, CDR2 YSLEER. The CDR3 is CASSPGVSYEQYF. In nucleotides, the CDR3 is TGCGCCAGCAGCCCAGGGGTTTCCTACGAGCAGTACTTC.

V usage is TRBV4-3 and J usage is TRBJ1-5; TRBD1 agrees at 8 bases. Germline V gene data show CDR1 as LGHNA and CDR2 as YSLEER. The CDR3 is 15 residues long. The ends lost 1 base at V and 6 bases at J; junction bases unmatched: 5. The CDR3 coding sequence is TGCGCCAGCAGCCAAGGGACAGGGACTGGTCAGCCCCAGCATTTT. Amino acid sequence: CASSQGTGTGQPQHF.